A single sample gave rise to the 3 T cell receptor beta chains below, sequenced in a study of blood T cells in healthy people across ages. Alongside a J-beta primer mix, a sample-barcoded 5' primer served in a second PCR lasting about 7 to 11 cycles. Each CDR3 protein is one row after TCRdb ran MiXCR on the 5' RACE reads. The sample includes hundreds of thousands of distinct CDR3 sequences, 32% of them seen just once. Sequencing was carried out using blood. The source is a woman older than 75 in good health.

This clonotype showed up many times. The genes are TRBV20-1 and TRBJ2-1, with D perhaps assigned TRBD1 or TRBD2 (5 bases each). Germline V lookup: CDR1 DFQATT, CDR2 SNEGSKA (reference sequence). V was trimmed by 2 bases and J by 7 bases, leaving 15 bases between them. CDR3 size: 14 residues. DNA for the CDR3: TGCAGTGCTAGAACGGCGAGGGGTGGGAATGAGCAGTTCTTC. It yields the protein CSARTARGGNEQFF.

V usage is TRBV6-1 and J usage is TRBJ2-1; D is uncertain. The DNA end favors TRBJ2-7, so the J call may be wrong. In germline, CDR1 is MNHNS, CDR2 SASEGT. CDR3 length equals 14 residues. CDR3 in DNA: TGTGCCAGCACCTCCGTCGACTCCTACAATGAGCAGTACTTC. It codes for CASTSVDSYNEQYF.

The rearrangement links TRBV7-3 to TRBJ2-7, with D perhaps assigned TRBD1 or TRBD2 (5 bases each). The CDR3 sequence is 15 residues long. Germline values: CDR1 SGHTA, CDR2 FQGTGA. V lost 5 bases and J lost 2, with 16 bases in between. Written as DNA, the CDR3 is TGTGCCAGCAGCGTGCATTTAGAGGGACCCTACGAGCAGTACTTC. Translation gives CASSVHLEGPYEQYF.